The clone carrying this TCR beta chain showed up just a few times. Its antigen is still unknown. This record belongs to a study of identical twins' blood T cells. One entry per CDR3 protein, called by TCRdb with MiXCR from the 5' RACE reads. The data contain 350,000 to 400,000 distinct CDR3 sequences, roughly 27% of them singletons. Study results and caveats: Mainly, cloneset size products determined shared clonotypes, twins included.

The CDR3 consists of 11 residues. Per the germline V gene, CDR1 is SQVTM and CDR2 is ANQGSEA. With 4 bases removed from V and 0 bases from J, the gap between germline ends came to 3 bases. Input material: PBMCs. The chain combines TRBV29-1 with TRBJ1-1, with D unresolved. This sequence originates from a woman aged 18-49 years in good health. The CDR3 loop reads CSVGMNTEAFF. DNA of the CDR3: TGCAGCGTTGGCATGAACACTGAAGCTTTCTTT.